These 3 T cell receptor beta chains were all obtained from the same sample, sequenced in a study of identifying expanded T cells in peripheral blood. TCRdb's table, derived via immunoSEQ multiplex PCR, lists solely in-frame clones and lacks some. The data hold approximately 90,000 clones, with about nine tenths observed a single time. Sequenced: blood. These receptors were obtained from a person aged 18-69 years in good health.

The chain uses TRBV5-5 and TRBJ2-7; 12 bases align to TRBD2. In germline, CDR1 is SGHKS, CDR2 YYEKEE (reference sequence). The trim removed 3 bases at V and 4 bases at J, leaving 2 bases unmatched. The CDR3 runs 14 residues. DNA for the CDR3: TGTGCCAGCAGCTGGCTAGCGGGGGGGTACGAGCAGTACTTC. Amino acids: CASSWLAGGYEQYF. The variable domain in full, with the rest retrieved from reference TRBV5-5 and TRBJ2-7, is DAGVTQSPTHLIKTRGQQVTLRCSPISGHKSVSWYQQVLGQGPQFIFQYYEKEERGRGNFPDRFSARQFPNYSSELNVNALLLGDSALYLCASSWLAGGYEQYFGPGTRLTVT.

This chain joins TRBV4-1 and TRBJ2-2; the D gene could be TRBD1 or TRBD2 (5 bases each). The CDR3 length is 19 residues. Germline assignment: CDR1 MGHRA and CDR2 YSYEKL. V shed 1 base and J shed 4 bases, with 22 bases lying between them. CDR3 in DNA: TGCGCCAGCAGCCAAGGTGTGGGGCGGGTTCGTCCGGGCACCGGGGAGCTGTTTTTT. Amino acid sequence: CASSQGVGRVRPGTGELFF.

The chain couples TRBV5-1 to TRBJ2-2, with 9 bases identical to TRBD1. V shed 3 bases and J 4 bases; nucleotides not matched to a gene: 4. CDR1 SGHRS and CDR2 YFSETQ come from the germline V gene. The CDR3 length is 15 residues. CDR3 in DNA: TGCGCCAGCAGCTGGACAGGGGCAGGCACCGGGGAGCTGTTTTTT. Its protein is CASSWTGAGTGELFF.